Each of the 28 T cell receptor beta chains below was sequenced from the same sample in a study of CD8+CD57+ T cells in acquired aplastic anemia. CDR3 and TCR beta VDJ profiling relied on a genomic DNA template. MiXCR was run by TCRdb on the reads, yielding one entry per CDR3 protein. Of under 200,000 distinct CDR3 sequences in the sample, approximately 48% were seen once. It was patients with CD8+CD57+ cell expansion by flow cytometry who were chosen for sequencing. Sequenced material: sorted CD4+, CD8+, or CD8+CD57+ T cells (not recorded which) from PBMCs. The source is a human donor with aplastic anemia.

The CDR3 DNA reads TGTGCCAGCAGCGTAGAGAGCGGCACAGATACGCAGTATTTT. This encodes CASSVESGTDTQYF. The chain is built from TRBV9 and TRBJ2-3; D is ambiguous. The CDR3 has 14 amino acids. Germline values: CDR1 SGDLS, CDR2 YYNGEE. Trimming took off 0 bases at V and 1 base at J, with 6 bases between the two ends.

This clonotype has a count of ten or more. The chain uses TRBV24-1 and TRBJ1-5, with 11 positions matching TRBD1. The CDR3 is 16 residues long. The germline V gene has CDR1 KGHDR and CDR2 SFDVKD. With V trimmed by 2 bases and J by 6 bases, 5 bases remained unmatched. CDR3 sequence reads: CATSDSGTGGTQPQHF. The CDR3 DNA follows: TGTGCCACCAGTGATTCCGGGACAGGGGGGACTCAGCCCCAGCATTTT.

This clonotype came up many times. The chain uses TRBV7-2 and TRBJ2-5, with D unresolved. The germline V and J ends were trimmed by 0 bases and 5 bases, with 4 bases remaining between them. Germline CDR1 SGHTA, CDR2 FQGNSA. This CDR3 contains 12 residues. The CDR3 region is CASSLARETQYF. CDR3 DNA: TGTGCCAGCAGCTTAGCCAGGGAGACCCAGTACTTC. The whole variable domain, remainder taken from reference TRBV7-2 and TRBJ2-5, is GAGVSQSPSNKVTEKGKDVELRCDPISGHTALYWYRQSLGQGLEFLIYFQGNSAPDKSGLPSDRFSAERTGGSVSTLTIQRTQQEDSAVYLCASSLARETQYFGPGTRLLVL.

In this sample, this clonotype turned up a few times. The chain recombines TRBV6-2 or TRBV6-3 with TRBJ1-1; D unclear. Between the trimmed V and J ends, which lost 8 bases and 1 base, there was a span of 14 bases. From germline, CDR1 is MNHEY and CDR2 SVGEGT. There are 14 residues in the CDR3. DNA for the CDR3: TGTGCCAGCCACACCCTATTGCAGAACACTGAAGCTTTCTTT. This codes for CASHTLLQNTEAFF.

Points on this clonotype: One base away lies a much larger clone, so this may be a sequencing read error. The chain employs TRBV10-3 and TRBJ2-2, with a tentative D call TRBD2 (5 bases). CDR1 is ENHRY, CDR2 SYGVKD, per germline. This CDR3 has 15 residues. The CDR3 nucleotides read TGTGCCAGCACCCTTCAACCGGCGAACACCGGGGTGCTGTTTTTT. It is translated as CASTLQPANTGVLFF.

In its sample, this clonotype was seen many times. This chain links TRBV14 with TRBJ2-1, with 9 positions matching TRBD2. Looked up from germline, CDR1 is SGHDN and CDR2 is FVKESK. Unmatched junction bases numbered 3, after V lost 1 base and J lost 5 bases. CDR3 size: 15 residues. Here the CDR3 DNA reads TGTGCCAGCAGCCAAGGCGGGGGGGGAAACAATGAGCAGTTCTTC. It is translated as CASSQGGGGNNEQFF.

At least ten counts were recorded for this clonotype. The gene calls are TRBV20-1 and TRBJ2-7; D possibly corresponds to TRBD1 (5 bases). Germline CDR1 is DFQATT and CDR2 is SNEGSKA (reference sequence). The CDR3 totals 13 residues. Trimming left V 1 base short and J 3 bases short, with 10 bases between. The CDR3, as DNA: TGCAGTGCTAGAGCTCAGGGAATCTACGAGCAGTACTTC. It translates to CSARAQGIYEQYF.

This clonotype was counted many times. V is TRBV3-1 and J is TRBJ2-1; D possibly matches TRBD1 or TRBD2 (5 bases each). Germline CDR1 and CDR2: LGHDT and YNNKEL (reference sequence). Trimming stripped 0 bases from V and 11 bases from J, with 11 bases between. The length of the CDR3 is 13 residues. The CDR3 loop is CASSQDGTRKQFF. In nucleotides, the CDR3 is TGTGCCAGCAGCCAAGATGGGACGCGAAAGCAGTTCTTC.

This chain links TRBV7-2 with TRBJ2-5; D is unclear. The CDR3 extends over 11 amino acids. V was cut by 4 bases and J by 5 bases, with 5 bases left in between. Looked up from germline, CDR1 is SGHTA and CDR2 is FQGNSA. The CDR3 sequence is CASSWFETQYF. The CDR3 nucleotides are TGTGCCAGCAGCTGGTTTGAGACCCAGTACTTC.

This clonotype has ten or more counts. The rearrangement joins TRBV7-8 to TRBJ1-3, with TRBD1 as a possible D gene (5 bases). CDR1 SGHVS and CDR2 FQNEAQ come from the germline V gene. The CDR3 is 14 amino acids. Trimming cost V 6 bases and J 1 base, with 10 bases left between them. The CDR3, as DNA: TGTGCCAGCAGATCGGGGCCTTCTGGAAACACCATATATTTT. Protein sequence: CASRSGPSGNTIYF.

This clonotype occurred many times. The chain is built from TRBV7-2 and TRBJ1-4, with TRBD1 identical over 10 bases. CDR3 length: 14 residues. Germline CDR1 reads SGHTA; CDR2 reads FQGNSA. The junction had 6 bases not matched to a gene; V was cut back by 4 bases and J by 10 bases. The CDR3 loop reads CASSSLGTGVKLFF. In DNA form, the CDR3 reads TGTGCCAGCAGCTCCCTTGGGACAGGGGTAAAACTGTTTTTT.

The rearrangement uses TRBV2 and TRBJ2-1, with D possibly being TRBD2 (5 bases). The CDR3 is made up of 16 amino acids. Trimming removed 5 bases at V and 7 bases at J, with 21 bases between. Germline assignment: CDR1 SNHLY and CDR2 FYNNEI. CDR3 region: CASSWAGGPRRNEQFF. CDR3 bases: TGTGCCAGCAGTTGGGCGGGTGGCCCTAGGAGGAATGAGCAGTTCTTC. Full variable domain (rest looked up from reference TRBV2 and TRBJ2-1): EPEVTQTPSHQVTQMGQEVILRCVPISNHLYFYWYRQILGQKVEFLVSFYNNEISEKSEIFDDQFSVERPDGSNFTLKIRSTKLEDSAMYFCASSWAGGPRRNEQFFGPGTRLTVL.

This clonotype was seen at least ten times. This chain connects TRBV20-1 to TRBJ2-1; no definite D call. Germline loops: CDR1 DFQATT, CDR2 SNEGSKA (reference sequence). Between the trimmed V and J ends, which lost 2 bases and 9 bases, there was a span of 14 bases. This CDR3 is built from 13 residues. The DNA of the CDR3 is TGCAGTGCTAGAAGTATGGGGTTTGGTGAGCAGTTCTTC. Translating gives CSARSMGFGEQFF.

This clonotype was detected a few times. V is TRBV18 and J is TRBJ2-7, with 7 bases lining up with TRBD2. V trimming: 2 bases; J trimming: 4 bases; junction bases outside the gene matches: 8. This CDR3 region has 15 residues. CDR1 and CDR2 (germline): KGHSH, LQKENI. The CDR3 DNA reads as TGTGCCAGCTCACCATTGGCGGGAGAAGTGTACGAGCAGTACTTC. Its translation is CASSPLAGEVYEQYF.

At least ten counts were recorded for this clonotype. The chain recombines TRBV24-1 with TRBJ2-1, with unresolved D. Germline V gene data show CDR1 as KGHDR and CDR2 as SFDVKD. The CDR3 runs 13 residues. Trimming cost V 6 bases and J 5 bases, with 10 bases left between them. CDR3 coding DNA: TGTGCCACCAGTTCCCCCATCGACAATGAGCAGTTCTTC. It encodes CATSSPIDNEQFF.

The chain joins TRBV2 to TRBJ2-7; 9 nucleotides align to TRBD1. CDR1 and CDR2 from the germline V gene are SNHLY and FYNNEI. The CDR3 is 14 amino acids. V gave up 5 bases and J gave up 2 bases; unmatched junction bases: 4. CDR3 protein: CASSTGTGPYEQYF. The CDR3 region has the DNA TGTGCCAGCAGTACCGGGACAGGGCCCTACGAGCAGTACTTC.

This clonotype has a single count. The rearrangement uses TRBV5-1 and TRBJ1-1, with TRBD1 matching over 7 bases. The junction had 4 bases not matched to a gene; V was cut back by 2 bases and J by 3 bases. CDR1 is SGHRS, CDR2 YFSETQ, per germline. The CDR3 has 14 amino acids. The CDR3 DNA reads as TGCGCCAGCAGCTTCCAAGACAGGGACACTGAAGCTTTCTTT. This encodes CASSFQDRDTEAFF. Full variable domain (rest looked up from reference TRBV5-1 and TRBJ1-1): KAGVTQTPRYLIKTRGQQVTLSCSPISGHRSVSWYQQTPGQGLQFLFEYFSETQRNKGNFPGRFSGRQFSNSRSEMNVSTLELGDSALYLCASSFQDRDTEAFFGQGTRLTVV.

Ten or more counts support this clonotype. This chain joins TRBV19 and TRBJ1-1, with D uncertain. This CDR3 region has 16 residues. V lost 5 bases and J 2 bases, leaving 18 bases between the germline ends. Germline CDR1 is LNHDA and CDR2 is SQIVND (reference sequence). CDR3 sequence: CASSFSTGIANTEAFF. The CDR3, as DNA: TGTGCCAGTAGTTTTAGTACCGGTATCGCTAACACTGAAGCTTTCTTT.

The V gene is TRBV20-1, the J gene TRBJ2-1, with TRBD2 matching over 12 bases. CDR3 size: 15 residues. Germline CDR1 reads DFQATT; CDR2 reads SNEGSKA (reference sequence). Germline trimming cut 6 bases from V and 8 bases from J; bases unmatched to any gene: 11. In DNA, the CDR3 is TGCAGTGCCAAGGGACTAGCGGGTGAAGGCGATGAGCAGTTCTTC. It codes for CSAKGLAGEGDEQFF.

This clonotype was detected many times. The CDR3 DNA reads TGTGCCAGCAGCTCTCGACAGGGGGGGGGTTCACCCCTCCACTTT. The encoded protein is CASSSRQGGGSPLHF. The V and J genes are TRBV7-2 and TRBJ1-6, with 9 bases that match TRBD1. With 4 bases clipped from V and 9 bases from J, the junction kept 7 bases outside the gene matches. Germline CDR1 reads SGHTA; CDR2 reads FQGNSA. The CDR3 covers 15 residues.

The chain couples TRBV4-2 to TRBJ2-1, with 10 bases fitting TRBD2. V lost 7 bases and J lost 5; bases outside the gene matches: 8. Germline V gene lookup returns CDR1 LGHNA and CDR2 YNFKEQ. This CDR3 is 15 amino acids long. The CDR3 is CASTRAGGLHNEQFF. The CDR3 DNA sequence: TGTGCCAGCACCCGAGCGGGGGGGCTCCACAATGAGCAGTTCTTC.

The CDR3 nucleotides read TGTGCCAGCAGCCCGGACAGGCATGGCTACACCTTC. Its protein is CASSPDRHGYTF. The V and J genes are TRBV14 and TRBJ1-2; 7 nucleotides agree with TRBD1. With V trimmed by 4 bases and J by 6 bases, 2 bases remained unmatched. Germline CDR1 is SGHDN and CDR2 is FVKESK. The CDR3 is 12 amino acids.

This chain uses TRBV15 with TRBJ2-2; D call uncertain. CDR1 and CDR2 (germline): LNHNV, YYDKDF (reference sequence). The ends were cut back, 0 bases at V and 8 bases at J, with 10 bases in the middle. The CDR3 extends over 14 amino acids. The CDR3 is CATSRDSVQGELFF. The DNA of the CDR3 is TGTGCCACCAGCAGAGATTCTGTACAGGGGGAGCTGTTTTTT.

This clonotype has ten or more counts. For the CDR3, the DNA is TGTGCCAGCAGCTTACCGGGACAGCAATTCCAAGAGACCCAGTACTTC. This codes for CASSLPGQQFQETQYF. The chain couples TRBV5-8 to TRBJ2-5, with TRBD1 matching over 7 bases. Germline lookup yields CDR1 SGHTS and CDR2 YDEGEE. V shed 2 bases and J 1 base; nucleotides not matched to a gene: 8. The CDR3 contains 16 residues.

With regard to this clonotype: A much larger clone differs from this one at a single base, so this may be a read error. The V gene is TRBV7-2, the J gene TRBJ1-4; no reliable D call. This CDR3 has 13 residues. Germline CDR1 and CDR2: SGHTA and FQGNSA. CDR3 sequence: CASSLFPEGGPLF. For the CDR3, the DNA is TGTGCCAGCAGCTTATTCCCCGAGGGAGGGCCCCTTTTT.

This clonotype was found many times. The gene calls are TRBV11-2 and TRBJ2-3; TRBD2 matches at 7 bases. The V gene's germline CDR1 is SGHAT and CDR2 FQNNGV. The CDR3 totals 13 residues. Trimming at V came to 0 bases and at J to 8 bases, leaving 2 bases not matched to a gene. CDR3 nucleotide sequence: TGTGCCAGCAGCTTAGAACCGGGGGGTACGCAGTATTTT. This codes for CASSLEPGGTQYF.

This chain links TRBV18 with TRBJ2-1; no clear D gene. Trimming stripped 6 bases from V and 0 bases from J, with 12 bases between. The V gene's germline CDR1 is KGHSH and CDR2 LQKENI. CDR3 length: 15 amino acids. CDR3 protein: CASSLSVSSYNEQFF. DNA for the CDR3: TGTGCCAGCTCCCTGTCCGTTAGCTCCTACAATGAGCAGTTCTTC.

CDR3 protein: CATSVRVEGSNQPQHF. In DNA form, the CDR3 reads TGTGCCACCTCCGTCAGGGTGGAGGGTAGCAATCAGCCCCAGCATTTT. The chain uses TRBV10-3 and TRBJ1-5; possible D gene TRBD1, 5 bases. Germline V lookup: CDR1 ENHRY, CDR2 SYGVKD. The CDR3 runs to 16 residues. Trimming took off 10 bases at V and 0 bases at J, with 19 bases between the two ends.